This T cell receptor (beta chain) was retrieved from a study of blood T cell repertoires in COVID-19. V lost 5 bases and J lost 8, with 12 bases in between. The CDR3 spans 12 residues. CDR1 is LNHDA, CDR2 SQIVND, per germline (reference sequence). The table came from immunoSEQ multiplex PCR; TCRdb's copy has only in-frame clones and leaves some out. The repertoire includes hundreds of thousands of clones, about 88% of them detected once, and 3% sits in the top ten. The specimen sequenced was PBMCs or T cells enriched from blood (not recorded which). The chain couples TRBV19 to TRBJ1-2; tentative D call: TRBD1 (6 bases). This sequence was found in a woman in her fifties or sixties who had recovered from COVID-19. The CDR3 protein is CASSQQGWGYTF. In nucleotides, the CDR3 is TGTGCCAGTAGTCAACAGGGTTGGGGCTACACCTTC.